Listed below are T cell receptor beta chains from one sample, sequenced in a study of blood T cell repertoires in COVID-19. Sequencing was performed with immunoSEQ multiplex PCR; in TCRdb, only in-frame clones are kept and a portion is missing. Of 200,000 to 250,000 clones listed, 80% are singletons. Sequencing used peripheral blood. These receptors originate from a woman in her seventies with acute or convalescent COVID-19. CDR3s include the opening cysteine and the closing phenylalanine or tryptophan. The D gene is left open where the match is weak. Not all rows give a size; the values are once, few, many and, for expanded clones, a class.

D	V	size	J	DNA	CDR3
TRBD1	TRBV6-6	-	TRBJ2-3	TGTGCCAGCAGTTACCCCGGACAGGGGACCCTGGCACCGTATTTT	CASSYPGQGTLAPYF
-	TRBV2	medium-sized	TRBJ1-5	TGTGCCAGCAGTTGGGCAGCGGACAATCAGCCCCAGCATTTT	CASSWAADNQPQHF
-	TRBV30	-	TRBJ2-2	TGTGCCTCAAGCGGGGCAGGGGAAAGGAACACCGGGGAGCTGTTTTTT	CASSGAGERNTGELFF
-	TRBV3-1/TRBV3-2	-	TRBJ2-7	TGTGCCAGCAGCCAGGCAGGGACATACGAGCAGTACTTC	CASSQAGTYEQYF
-	TRBV9	-	TRBJ1-3	TGTGCCAGCAGCCCGCCGGGGTTAGACTCTGGAAACACCATATATTTT	CASSPPGLDSGNTIYF
TRBD2	TRBV5-4	-	TRBJ2-1	TGTGCCAGCAGCTTGGTCGACCCGGGGGGGGGCCAGTTCTTC	CASSLVDPGGGQFF
-	TRBV7-9	-	TRBJ2-7	TGTGCCAGCAGCTTCTATGGGGGGGCTTCCTACGAGCAGTACTTC	CASSFYGGASYEQYF
-	TRBV20-1	-	TRBJ2-4	TGCAGTGCTAGTAAGGGGCTAGCCAAAAACATTCAGTACTTC	CSASKGLAKNIQYF
TRBD1	TRBV3-1/TRBV3-2	-	TRBJ1-6	TGTGCCAGCAGCCTATTGACAGGGGGCTCTCCTAATTCACCCCTCCACTTT	CASSLLTGGSPNSPLHF
TRBD2	TRBV2	-	TRBJ2-3	TGTGCCAGCAGTGAATTAGCGGGAGGTGGATCCACAGATACGCAGTATTTT	CASSELAGGGSTDTQYF
TRBD1	TRBV27	once	TRBJ1-2	TGTGCCAGCAGTCCCATCGGACAGGGGAAGTACACCTTC	CASSPIGQGKYTF
-	TRBV21-1	-	TRBJ1-2	TGTGCCAGCAGCAAAGTCAACCAGGGCTATGGCTACACCTTC	CASSKVNQGYGYTF
-	TRBV20-1	-	TRBJ1-2	TGCAGTGCCCTAACGTATGGCTACACCTTC	CSALTYGYTF
TRBD1	TRBV6-2/TRBV6-3	-	TRBJ1-5	TGTGCCAGCAGTACACCGGGACAGGAGCATTTT	CASSTPGQEHF
TRBD2	TRBV6-6	-	TRBJ2-2	TGTGCCAGCGACCCGGGACTAAACACCGGGGAGCTGTTTTTT	CASDPGLNTGELFF
-	TRBV9	-	TRBJ2-7	TGTGCCAGCAGCCCGACAGGATACGAGCAGTACTTC	CASSPTGYEQYF
TRBD1	TRBV7-9	-	TRBJ1-6	TGTGCCAGCAGCTTAAAGGGGGCGGATAATTCACCCCTCCACTTT	CASSLKGADNSPLHF
-	TRBV14	-	TRBJ2-7	TGTGCCAGCAGCCAAGTACTAGCCGGAGAGCAGTACTTC	CASSQVLAGEQYF
-	TRBV5-1	-	TRBJ1-6	TGCGCCAGCAGCGAAGGGGGCTCCTATAATTCACCCCTCCACTTT	CASSEGGSYNSPLHF
-	TRBV19	-	TRBJ1-5	TGTGCCAGTAGTATGGGGGGATATAGGAGAAATCAGCCCCAGCATTTT	CASSMGGYRRNQPQHF
TRBD1	TRBV28	-	TRBJ1-3	TGTGCCAGCAGTAACTCCCCCACAGGGGGCTACGGAAACACCATATATTTT	CASSNSPTGGYGNTIYF
-	TRBV7-2	-	TRBJ2-1	TGTGCCAGCAGCTTAGCGGGAGCAAGCTCCTACAATGAGCAGTTCTTC	CASSLAGASSYNEQFF
-	TRBV4-2	-	TRBJ1-1	TGTGCCAGCAGCCAAGTGGCAGGGAGGACTGAAGCTTTCTTT	CASSQVAGRTEAFF
TRBD1	TRBV28	-	TRBJ1-2	TGTGCCAGCAGCTTAGGACAGGGGTATGGCTACACCTTC	CASSLGQGYGYTF
-	TRBV5-6	-	TRBJ1-3	TGTGCCAGCAGCTACGGTCCTCTGGGAAACACCATATATTTT	CASSYGPLGNTIYF
-	TRBV9	-	TRBJ1-6	TGTGCCAGCAGCGTAGGGCCGCACTCACCCCTCCACTTT	CASSVGPHSPLHF
TRBD1	TRBV6-1	-	TRBJ2-1	TGTGCCAGCAGTGGGGGACAGAAAATATCCGACAATGAGCAGTTCTTC	CASSGGQKISDNEQFF
TRBD2	TRBV15	-	TRBJ2-1	TGTGCCACCAGCAGAGATCACGGGAGGGCGGGGAATGAGCAGTTCTTC	CATSRDHGRAGNEQFF
-	TRBV5-4	-	TRBJ2-2	TGTGCCAGCAGCGACTCCTTGTTGGGCGGGGAGCTGTTTTTT	CASSDSLLGGELFF
-	TRBV30	-	TRBJ1-2	TGTGCCTGGAGTCGGCAGGGTCATGGCTACACCTTC	CAWSRQGHGYTF
-	TRBV18	-	TRBJ2-5	TGTGCCAGCTCAGAAGGACACCCCAGACAAGAGACCCAGTACTTC	CASSEGHPRQETQYF
-	TRBV28	-	TRBJ1-4	TGTGCCAGCAGTCATGGCTCCACTAATGAAAAACTGTTTTTT	CASSHGSTNEKLFF
-	TRBV19	once	TRBJ1-1	TGTGCCAGTAGTATCGACCTTAGCTCTGAAGCTTTCTTT	CASSIDLSSEAFF
-	TRBV28	-	TRBJ1-1	TGTGCCAGCAGTTTGATGGGCAGGGAAGCTTTCTTT	CASSLMGREAFF
-	TRBV2	-	TRBJ2-1	TGTGCCAGCAGCGACCCTGAGGGTAATGAGCAGTTCTTC	CASSDPEGNEQFF
-	TRBV5-4	-	TRBJ2-7	TGTGCCAGCAGCGGGGACAAAACCTACGAGCAGTACTTC	CASSGDKTYEQYF
-	TRBV5-1	once	TRBJ2-1	TGCGCCAGCAGCTTGGTGGCCGCTGTCTCCTACAATGAGCAGTTCTTC	CASSLVAAVSYNEQFF